Following are 31 T cell receptor beta chains from one sample sequenced in a study of blood T cells in healthy people across ages. A sample-barcoded 5' primer and a J-beta primer mix were used in a second PCR of roughly 6 to 12 cycles. Each CDR3 protein is one row after TCRdb ran MiXCR on the 5' RACE reads. The table records 650,000 to 700,000 distinct CDR3 sequences, roughly half of them present only once. The sample taken for sequencing was blood. All receptors derive from a woman aged 80 or over in good health.

This CDR3 reads CSVARTASYQPQHF. The DNA of the CDR3 is TGCAGCGTTGCCCGGACAGCGAGCTATCAGCCCCAGCATTTT. The chain joins TRBV29-1 to TRBJ1-5; a weak D match, TRBD1 (6 bases). The CDR3 length is 14 residues. Germline V gene data show CDR1 as SQVTM and CDR2 as ANQGSEA. V was trimmed by 4 bases and J by 5 bases, leaving 15 bases between them.

The chain couples TRBV20-1 to TRBJ2-5; D gene ambiguous. From germline, CDR1 is DFQATT and CDR2 SNEGSKA (reference sequence). V was clipped by 2 bases and J by 4 bases, with 14 bases between them. This CDR3 region has 14 residues. The CDR3 region has the DNA TGCAGTGCTAGATTCCCTGAACGGAGAGAGACCCAGTACTTC. Its protein is CSARFPERRETQYF.

A few counts support this clonotype. The J gene is TRBJ2-1, the V gene TRBV7-9; TRBD1 aligns across 7 bases. V was clipped by 5 bases and J by 5 bases; unmatched bases: 6. Germline V gene data show CDR1 as SEHNR and CDR2 as FQNEAQ (reference sequence). The CDR3 runs to 14 residues. CDR3 DNA sequence: TGTGCCAGCAGCACCGGGACAGTTGACAATGAGCAGTTCTTC. Encoded protein: CASSTGTVDNEQFF.

CDR3 sequence: CASSIIGGTQYF. The CDR3 nucleotides are TGTGCCAGCAGCATTATTGGTGGGACCCAGTACTTC. V and J are TRBV6-1 and TRBJ2-7; D is unresolved. The J call may be incorrect, as the DNA end agrees better with TRBJ2-5. Germline CDR1 is MNHNS and CDR2 is SASEGT. The CDR3 runs 12 residues.

Points on this clonotype: An end of the junction differs from the germline gene, which may be a read error. In nucleotides, the CDR3 is TGCAGTGCTAGAGGGTATGCGGGGGCCTACGGGCAGTACTTC. Its translation is CSARGYAGAYGQYF. The chain carries TRBV20-1 and TRBJ2-7, with a tentative D call TRBD2 (7 bases). CDR3 length: 14 amino acids. The germline CDR1 and CDR2 sequences are DFQATT and SNEGSKA (reference sequence).

This chain uses TRBV11-2 with TRBJ2-7; D perhaps matches TRBD1 (5 bases). This CDR3 comprises 14 residues. The germline V gene has CDR1 SGHAT and CDR2 FQNNGV. Trimming stripped 3 bases from V and 3 bases from J, with 12 bases between. The CDR3 protein is CASSFAGQGYEQYF. CDR3 nucleotide sequence: TGTGCCAGCAGCTTTGCCGGGCAGGGCTACGAGCAGTACTTC.

Written as DNA, the CDR3 is TGTGCCAGCAGCCGAATCCGGGACAGGGGCTACGAGCAGTACTTC. Its translation is CASSRIRDRGYEQYF. J is TRBJ2-7 and V is TRBV14, with 10 bases lining up with TRBD1. J was trimmed by 3 bases and V by 4 bases; bases with no gene match: 6. Germline V gene data show CDR1 as SGHDN and CDR2 as FVKESK. CDR3 length: 15 amino acids. The whole variable domain, remainder taken from reference TRBV14 and TRBJ2-7, is EAGVTQFPSHSVIEKGQTVTLRCDPISGHDNLYWYRRVMGKEIKFLLHFVKESKQDESGMPNNRFLAERTGGTYSTLKVQPAELEDSGVYFCASSRIRDRGYEQYFGPGTRLTVT.

The gene calls are TRBV5-1 and TRBJ2-1; D gene unclear. This CDR3 is built from 15 residues. CDR1 and CDR2 from the germline V gene are SGHRS and YFSETQ. Trimming shortened V by 3 bases and J by 0 bases, and 10 bases separated the two germline ends. The CDR3 DNA follows: TGCGCCAGCAGCTCCAATCAATACTCCTACAATGAGCAGTTCTTC. This sequence encodes CASSSNQYSYNEQFF.

The rearrangement links TRBV14 to TRBJ2-5; D remains ambiguous. CDR1 SGHDN and CDR2 FVKESK come from the germline V gene. The CDR3 is 12 residues long. With 1 base removed from V and 11 bases from J, the gap between germline ends came to 11 bases. The CDR3 loop is CASSQAPGGQYF. For the CDR3, the DNA is TGTGCCAGCAGCCAAGCCCCAGGTGGGCAGTACTTC.

This chain links TRBV2 with TRBJ1-1, with 7 positions matching TRBD1. The ends lost 11 bases at V and 1 base at J; junction bases unmatched: 7. This CDR3 region has 13 residues. Germline V gene lookup returns CDR1 SNHLY and CDR2 FYNNEI. The CDR3: CASPGTENTEAFF. The CDR3 DNA reads TGTGCCTCCCCCGGGACAGAGAACACTGAAGCTTTCTTT.

This clonotype was recorded at least ten times. V gene TRBV5-1 combines with J gene TRBJ2-1; D assignment may be TRBD1 or TRBD2 (5 bases each). Germline V gene lookup returns CDR1 SGHRS and CDR2 YFSETQ. The V end was cut by 4 bases, the J end by 8 bases, with 22 bases between. This CDR3 comprises 16 residues. The CDR3 spells CASSPFLSGQGDEQFF. CDR3 DNA sequence: TGCGCCAGCAGCCCCTTCTTGAGCGGCCAGGGAGATGAGCAGTTCTTC.

This rearrangement joins TRBV20-1 to TRBJ2-7, with TRBD1 identical over 7 bases. The V segment lost 8 bases and the J segment 5 bases; nucleotides outside the gene matches: 15. This CDR3 region has 14 residues. Per germline, CDR1 DFQATT and CDR2 SNEGSKA (reference sequence). In nucleotides, the CDR3 is TGCAGTCCCCAATGGGCACAGGGGCACCACGAGCAGTACTTC. As protein: CSPQWAQGHHEQYF.

This clonotype was detected a few times. The chain carries TRBV7-9 and TRBJ1-6; D possibly corresponds to TRBD1 (6 bases). V was pared by 10 bases and J by 5 bases, with 18 bases between. The CDR3 extends over 15 amino acids. The germline V gene encodes CDR1 SEHNR and CDR2 FQNEAQ (reference sequence). The CDR3 protein is CAIIRGESDNSPLHF. CDR3 coding DNA: TGTGCCATTATCAGGGGCGAGTCGGATAATTCACCCCTCCACTTT. The full variable domain, with the rest looked up from reference TRBV7-9 and TRBJ1-6, is DTGVSQNPRHKITKRGQNVTFRCDPISEHNRLYWYRQTLGQGPEFLTYFQNEAQLEKSRLLSDRFSAERPKGSFSTLEIQRTEQGDSAMYLCAIIRGESDNSPLHFGNGTRLTVT.

This clonotype was recorded many times. The J gene is TRBJ2-3, the V gene TRBV10-3; D tentatively fits TRBD1 or TRBD2 (5 bases each). Trimming shortened V by 2 bases and J by 6 bases, and 21 bases separated the two germline ends. Germline V gives CDR1 ENHRY, CDR2 SYGVKD. The CDR3 extends over 17 amino acids. The DNA of the CDR3 is TGTGCCATCAGTGAGGCGTCCGAGGGGCTCAGAAGGGATACGCAGTATTTT. Protein sequence: CAISEASEGLRRDTQYF.

This clonotype has ten or more counts. The chain carries TRBV5-4 and TRBJ2-3; D gene unclear. V was clipped by 2 bases and J by 1 base, with 8 bases between them. CDR1 is SGHNT and CDR2 is YYREEE in the germline V gene (reference sequence). The CDR3 totals 14 residues. CDR3: CASSLNSGTDTQYF. CDR3 nucleotides: TGTGCCAGCAGCTTAAACAGTGGCACAGATACGCAGTATTTT.

Of note for this clonotype: This could be a read error, since a much larger clone is one nucleotide away. V is TRBV5-6 and J is TRBJ2-5; D is perhaps TRBD1 (5 bases). V was shortened by 1 base and J by 11 bases, with 21 bases between the two germline ends. The CDR3 consists of 15 residues. Germline V lookup: CDR1 SGHDT, CDR2 YYEEEE. The CDR3 nucleotides read TGTGCCAGCAGCTTGTCAGACAGACGCTCCTACGGGCAGTACTTC. Translated: CASSLSDRRSYGQYF.

This clonotype was observed at least ten times. The chain is built from TRBV14 and TRBJ2-1, with TRBD2 matching over 8 bases. V was clipped by 7 bases and J by 4 bases; unmatched bases: 3. The CDR3 runs to 13 residues. Germline values: CDR1 SGHDN, CDR2 FVKESK. The CDR3 DNA is TGTGCCAGCACGGGGGGGAATTACAATGAGCAGTTCTTC. It translates to CASTGGNYNEQFF. Variable domain in full (rest from reference TRBV14 and TRBJ2-1): EAGVTQFPSHSVIEKGQTVTLRCDPISGHDNLYWYRRVMGKEIKFLLHFVKESKQDESGMPNNRFLAERTGGTYSTLKVQPAELEDSGVYFCASTGGNYNEQFFGPGTRLTVL.

The chain combines TRBV12-3 or TRBV12-4 with TRBJ2-5; no definite D call. The V and J ends lost 2 bases and 11 bases respectively, with 15 bases between them. This CDR3 has 13 amino acids. For the CDR3, the DNA is TGTGCCAGCAGTTTATGGGCTAACAATGAGCAGTACTTC. It is translated as CASSLWANNEQYF.

The V and J genes are TRBV20-1 and TRBJ1-5; no reliable D call. Germline lookup yields CDR1 DFQATT and CDR2 SNEGSKA (reference sequence). V dropped 0 bases and J dropped 6 bases, with 12 bases sitting between them. This CDR3 has 14 amino acids. For the CDR3, the DNA is TGCAGTGCTAGAGATACGGGGTCCGGTCAGCCCCAGCATTTT. Its protein product is CSARDTGSGQPQHF.

The chain uses TRBV5-1 and TRBJ2-7, with 9 bases matching TRBD1. The CDR3 length is 14 residues. CDR1 is SGHRS, CDR2 YFSETQ, per germline. The J segment lost 3 bases and the V segment lost 3 bases, leaving 4 bases of the junction unmatched. The CDR3 DNA is TGCGCCAGCAGCTCCGGGACAGGGAACTACGAGCAGTACTTC. Protein sequence: CASSSGTGNYEQYF.

This clonotype was observed many times. V gene TRBV9 combines with J gene TRBJ1-6; D is unresolved. This CDR3 is 17 amino acids long. Per germline, CDR1 SGDLS and CDR2 YYNGEE. V gave up 0 bases and J gave up 7 bases, with 17 bases separating them. Here the CDR3 reads CASSVGRALTMNSPLHF. CDR3 DNA sequence: TGTGCCAGCAGCGTAGGGAGGGCCCTAACGATGAATTCACCCCTCCACTTT.

This clonotype came up once. This chain links TRBV29-1 with TRBJ1-2; 9 bases agree with TRBD1. CDR1 and CDR2 from the germline V gene are SQVTM and ANQGSEA. The CDR3 length is 15 residues. The V and J ends lost 6 bases and 4 bases, in that order; junction bases with no gene match: 12. Here the CDR3 DNA reads TGCAGCGTCGATTCCAGGACAGGGGACCCCTATGGCTACACCTTC. Translating it yields CSVDSRTGDPYGYTF.

The sample holds a few counts of this clonotype. A single base separates this from a much larger clone, so it may be a read error. The V gene is TRBV15, the J gene TRBJ2-3; D possibly corresponds to TRBD1 (6 bases). Looked up from germline, CDR1 is LNHNV and CDR2 is YYDKDF (reference sequence). Deletions cut 1 base from V and 5 bases from J, with 13 bases between. CDR3 length equals 15 residues. CDR3 sequence: CATSRGWGLVDTQYF. The CDR3 region has the DNA TGTGCCACCAGCAGAGGATGGGGGCTGGTAGATACGCAGTATTTT.

The chain links TRBV5-5 to TRBJ1-1; TRBD1 matches 10 bases. This CDR3 is built from 16 residues. Trimming removed 4 bases from V and 7 bases from J; junction bases left unmatched: 13. Germline V gives CDR1 SGHKS, CDR2 YYEKEE (reference sequence). CDR3 sequence reads: CASSPTGRGTGVEAFF. DNA for the CDR3: TGTGCCAGCAGCCCCACGGGGCGTGGGACAGGGGTTGAAGCTTTCTTT.

In DNA form, the CDR3 reads TGTGCCAGTGGGACAGGCTCCTATGGCTACACCTTC. Translating gives CASGTGSYGYTF. The genes are TRBV19 and TRBJ1-2, with 8 bases identical to TRBD1. The CDR3 loop spans 12 amino acids. CDR1 and CDR2 from the germline V gene are LNHDA and SQIVND (reference sequence). V lost 8 bases to trimming and J lost 4 bases; unmatched junction nucleotides: 3.

In its sample, this clonotype was seen many times. The chain combines TRBV5-1 with TRBJ2-5; TRBD2 is a possible D gene (5 bases). V was clipped by 3 bases and J by 5 bases, with 14 bases between them. The CDR3 totals 14 residues. The germline gives CDR1 SGHRS, CDR2 YFSETQ. This CDR3 reads CASSYGGSGETQYF. The CDR3 nucleotides read TGCGCCAGCAGCTATGGAGGAAGTGGGGAGACCCAGTACTTC.

This chain connects TRBV7-3 to TRBJ2-1, with 7 positions matching TRBD1. J lost 6 bases, V lost 5 bases, and 7 bases had no gene match. This CDR3 has 14 amino acids. Germline assignment: CDR1 SGHTA and CDR2 FQGTGA. This chain's CDR3 is CASSQGTVPNEQFF. The CDR3 nucleotides are TGTGCCAGCAGCCAAGGGACAGTTCCCAATGAGCAGTTCTTC.

The chain links TRBV2 to TRBJ1-5, with D perhaps TRBD1 (5 bases). The CDR3 is made up of 13 amino acids. CDR1 SNHLY and CDR2 FYNNEI come from the germline V gene. Trimming left V 4 bases short and J 7 bases short, with 11 bases between. This CDR3 is CASSVVGVQPQHF. Here the CDR3 DNA reads TGTGCCAGCAGTGTCGTAGGGGTCCAGCCCCAGCATTTT.

This clonotype was counted ten times or more. This sequence joins TRBV20-1 and TRBJ2-3; D remains unclear. V lost 0 bases, J lost 6 bases, and 19 bases lay in between. CDR1 and CDR2 (germline): DFQATT, SNEGSKA (reference sequence). The CDR3 sequence is 16 residues long. CDR3 DNA sequence: TGCAGTGCTAGAGATCCGACCGGAAGGAGCCCTGATACGCAGTATTTT. Its translation is CSARDPTGRSPDTQYF.

This chain uses TRBV20-1 with TRBJ2-4; D remains unclear. The CDR3 runs to 15 residues. Germline CDR1 DFQATT, CDR2 SNEGSKA (reference sequence). Trimming removed 1 base at V and 3 bases at J, with 13 bases between. The CDR3 sequence: CSARAPVGGKNIQYF. The CDR3 DNA is TGCAGTGCTAGAGCCCCCGTGGGTGGCAAAAACATTCAGTACTTC.

This clonotype appeared a few times. The chain carries TRBV29-1 and TRBJ2-3, with TRBD2 identical over 8 bases. The V gene end was trimmed by 4 bases and the J gene end by 4 bases; junction bases not matched to a gene: 4. The CDR3 length is 13 residues. Germline CDR1 SQVTM, CDR2 ANQGSEA. DNA for the CDR3: TGCAGCGTTGTCGGACTAGCCGCAGATACGCAGTATTTT. It translates to CSVVGLAADTQYF.